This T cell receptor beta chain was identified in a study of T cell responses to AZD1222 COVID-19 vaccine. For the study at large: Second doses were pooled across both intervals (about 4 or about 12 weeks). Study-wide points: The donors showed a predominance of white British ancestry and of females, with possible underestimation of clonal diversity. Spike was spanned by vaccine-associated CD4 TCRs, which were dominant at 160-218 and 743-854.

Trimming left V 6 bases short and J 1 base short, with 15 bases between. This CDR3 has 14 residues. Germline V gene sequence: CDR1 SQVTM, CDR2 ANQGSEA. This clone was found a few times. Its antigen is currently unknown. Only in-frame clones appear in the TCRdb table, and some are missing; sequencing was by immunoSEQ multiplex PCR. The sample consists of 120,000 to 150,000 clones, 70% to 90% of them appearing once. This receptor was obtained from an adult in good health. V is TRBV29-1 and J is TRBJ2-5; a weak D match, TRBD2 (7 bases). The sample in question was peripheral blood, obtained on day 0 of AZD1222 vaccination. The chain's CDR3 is CSVTRGGGQETQYF. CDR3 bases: TGCAGCGTCACGCGGGGAGGGGGCCAAGAGACCCAGTACTTC.